The 2 T cell receptor beta chains presented below share a single source sample, sequenced in a study of blood T cell repertoires in COVID-19. Assay used: immunoSEQ multiplex PCR; TCRdb lists only in-frame clones, some missing. In the table there are hundreds of thousands of clones, about 85% of which are singletons. Sequencing input: PBMCs or T cells enriched from blood (not recorded which). The receptors shown here come from a woman in her twenties or thirties who had been exposed to COVID-19.

Only a few counts were recorded for this clone. The chain carries TRBV9 and TRBJ1-1; no reliable D call. The CDR3 length is 13 residues. Trimming took 0 bases from V and 5 from J, leaving 8 bases between them. Germline-derived CDR1 and CDR2 are SGDLS and YYNGEE. The CDR3 region has the DNA TGTGCCAGCAGCGTAGGAGTCTTGACTGAAGCTTTCTTT. Protein: CASSVGVLTEAFF.

V gene TRBV18 combines with J gene TRBJ1-5; 7 nucleotides agree with TRBD1. This CDR3 comprises 15 residues. Germline V lookup: CDR1 KGHSH, CDR2 LQKENI. V shed 6 bases, J shed 7 bases, and the junction held 12 bases outside the gene matches. The CDR3 protein is CASSTTGSLVQPQHF. The DNA for the CDR3 is TGTGCCAGCTCGACGACAGGGTCCTTGGTGCAGCCCCAGCATTTT.